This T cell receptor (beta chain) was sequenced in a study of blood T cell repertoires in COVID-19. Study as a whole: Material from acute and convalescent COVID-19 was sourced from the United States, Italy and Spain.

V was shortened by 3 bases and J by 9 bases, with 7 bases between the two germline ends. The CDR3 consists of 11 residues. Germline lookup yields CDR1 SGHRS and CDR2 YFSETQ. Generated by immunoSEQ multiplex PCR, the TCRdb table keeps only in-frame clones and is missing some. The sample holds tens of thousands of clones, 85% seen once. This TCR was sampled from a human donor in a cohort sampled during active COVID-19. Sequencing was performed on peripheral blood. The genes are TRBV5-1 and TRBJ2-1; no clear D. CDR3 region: CASSSLSEQFF. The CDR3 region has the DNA TGCGCCAGCAGCTCTCTTAGTGAGCAGTTCTTC.